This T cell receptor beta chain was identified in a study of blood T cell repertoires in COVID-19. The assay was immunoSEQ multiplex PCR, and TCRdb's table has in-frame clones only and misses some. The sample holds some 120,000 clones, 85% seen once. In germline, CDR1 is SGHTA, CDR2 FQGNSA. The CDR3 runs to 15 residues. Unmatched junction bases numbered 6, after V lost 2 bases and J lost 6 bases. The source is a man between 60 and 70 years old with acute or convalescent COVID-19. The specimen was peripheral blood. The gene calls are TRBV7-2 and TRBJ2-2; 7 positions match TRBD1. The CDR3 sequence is CASSLQTGKAGELFF. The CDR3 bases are TGTGCCAGCAGCTTACAGACAGGGAAGGCCGGGGAGCTGTTTTTT.